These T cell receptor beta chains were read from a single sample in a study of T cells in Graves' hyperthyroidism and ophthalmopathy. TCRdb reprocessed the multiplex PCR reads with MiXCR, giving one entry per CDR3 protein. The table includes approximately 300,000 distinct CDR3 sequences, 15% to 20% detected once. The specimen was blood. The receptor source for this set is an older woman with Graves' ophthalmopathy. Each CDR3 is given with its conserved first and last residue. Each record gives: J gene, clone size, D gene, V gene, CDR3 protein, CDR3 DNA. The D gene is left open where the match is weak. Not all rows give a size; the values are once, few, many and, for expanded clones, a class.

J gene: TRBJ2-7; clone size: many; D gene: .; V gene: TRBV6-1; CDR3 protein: CASSPEVMYEQYF; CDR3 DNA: TGTGCCAGCAGTCCCGAGGTCATGTACGAGCAGTACTTC
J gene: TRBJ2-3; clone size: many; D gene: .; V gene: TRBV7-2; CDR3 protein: CASSSQDTQYF; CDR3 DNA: TGTGCCAGCAGCTCACAAGATACGCAGTATTTT
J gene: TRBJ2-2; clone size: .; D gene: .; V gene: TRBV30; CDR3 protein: CAWSVRGGELFF; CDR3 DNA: TGTGCCTGGAGTGTACGGGGCGGGGAGCTGTTTTTT
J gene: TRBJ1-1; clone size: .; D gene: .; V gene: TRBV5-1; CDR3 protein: CASSLELRGGTEAFF; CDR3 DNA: TGCGCCAGCAGCTTGGAATTGAGGGGGGGCACTGAAGCTTTCTTT
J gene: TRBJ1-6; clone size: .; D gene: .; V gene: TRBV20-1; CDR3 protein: CSARDQINSPLHF; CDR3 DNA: TGCAGTGCTAGAGATCAGATCAATTCACCCCTCCACTTT
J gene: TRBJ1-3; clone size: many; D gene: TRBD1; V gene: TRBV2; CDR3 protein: CASSEAGGYLRNTIYF; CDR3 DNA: TGTGCCAGCAGTGAGGCAGGGGGCTATCTGAGAAACACCATATATTTT
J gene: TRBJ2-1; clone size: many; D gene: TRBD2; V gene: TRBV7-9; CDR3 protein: CASSLAILAGGHYNEQFF; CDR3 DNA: TGTGCCAGCAGCTTAGCGATCCTAGCGGGAGGCCACTACAATGAGCAGTTCTTC
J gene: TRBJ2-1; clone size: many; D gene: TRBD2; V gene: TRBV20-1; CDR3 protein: CSAASGSYNEQFF; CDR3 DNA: TGCAGTGCTGCTAGCGGGAGTTACAATGAGCAGTTCTTC
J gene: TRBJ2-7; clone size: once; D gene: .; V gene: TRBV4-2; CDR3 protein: CASSQSDSEQYF; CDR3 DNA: TGTGCCAGCAGCCAAAGCGACAGCGAGCAGTACTTC
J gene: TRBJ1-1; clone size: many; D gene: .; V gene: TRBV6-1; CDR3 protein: CASSYGASNTEAFF; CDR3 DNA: TGTGCCAGCAGTTACGGGGCCTCGAACACTGAAGCTTTCTTT
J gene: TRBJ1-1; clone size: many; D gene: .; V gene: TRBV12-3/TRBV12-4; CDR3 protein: CASSHRVGNTEAFF; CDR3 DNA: TGTGCCAGCAGTCACAGGGTAGGAAACACTGAAGCTTTCTTT
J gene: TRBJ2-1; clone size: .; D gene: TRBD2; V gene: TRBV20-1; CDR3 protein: CSARWLRGGSYNEQFF; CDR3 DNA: TGCAGTGCTAGATGGTTGCGGGGGGGCTCCTACAATGAGCAGTTCTTC
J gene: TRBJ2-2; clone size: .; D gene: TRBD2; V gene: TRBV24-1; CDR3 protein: CATSDAGLAGVPGELFF; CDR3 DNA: TGTGCCACCAGTGATGCAGGACTAGCGGGAGTCCCCGGGGAGCTGTTTTTT
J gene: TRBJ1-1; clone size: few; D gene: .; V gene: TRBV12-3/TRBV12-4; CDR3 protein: CASNPDRTTEAFF; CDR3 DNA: TGTGCCAGCAACCCCGACAGGACTACGGAAGCTTTCTTT
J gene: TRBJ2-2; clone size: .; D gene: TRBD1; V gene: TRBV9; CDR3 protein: CASSTRQGNGELFF; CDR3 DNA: TGTGCCAGCAGCACTCGACAGGGAAACGGGGAGCTGTTTTTT
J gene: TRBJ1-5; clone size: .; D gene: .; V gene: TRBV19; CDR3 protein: CASLGRVNQPQHF; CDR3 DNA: TGTGCCAGCTTGGGGAGGGTCAATCAGCCCCAGCATTTT
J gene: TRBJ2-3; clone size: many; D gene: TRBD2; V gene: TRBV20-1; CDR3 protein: CSALGSSGDTQYF; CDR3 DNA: TGCAGTGCCCTAGGTTCTAGCGGGGACACGCAGTATTTT
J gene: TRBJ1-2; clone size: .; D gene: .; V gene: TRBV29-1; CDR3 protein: CSTGAGIYGYTF; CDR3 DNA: TGCAGCACCGGAGCAGGGATCTATGGCTACACCTTC
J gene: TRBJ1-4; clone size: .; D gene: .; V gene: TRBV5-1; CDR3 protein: CASSIGDLATNEKLFF; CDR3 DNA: TGCGCCAGCAGCATCGGGGACCTTGCAACTAATGAAAAACTGTTTTTT
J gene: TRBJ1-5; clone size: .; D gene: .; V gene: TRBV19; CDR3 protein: CASSPGRGNQPQHF; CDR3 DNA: TGTGCCAGTAGTCCTGGGAGGGGCAATCAGCCCCAGCATTTT
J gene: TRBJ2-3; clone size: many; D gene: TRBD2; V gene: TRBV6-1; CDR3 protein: CASSDKAGEGTDTQYF; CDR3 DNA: TGTGCCAGCAGTGACAAGGCGGGAGAAGGCACAGATACGCAGTATTTT
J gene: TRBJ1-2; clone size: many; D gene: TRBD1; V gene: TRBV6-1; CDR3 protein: CASTLGQGAYGYTF; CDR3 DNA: TGTGCCAGCACCTTGGGACAGGGGGCCTATGGCTACACCTTC
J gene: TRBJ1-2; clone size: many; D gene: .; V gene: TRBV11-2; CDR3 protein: CASSSLGQNYGYTF; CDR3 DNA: TGTGCCAGCAGCTCCCTGGGGCAGAACTATGGCTACACCTTC
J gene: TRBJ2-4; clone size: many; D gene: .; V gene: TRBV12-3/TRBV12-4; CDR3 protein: CASSLPLAKNIQYF; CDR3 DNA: TGTGCCAGCAGTTTACCCCTAGCCAAAAACATTCAGTACTTC
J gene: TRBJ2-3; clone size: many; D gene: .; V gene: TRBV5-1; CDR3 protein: CASSTWDSTDTQYF; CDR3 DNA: TGCGCCAGCAGCACGTGGGACAGCACAGATACGCAGTATTTT
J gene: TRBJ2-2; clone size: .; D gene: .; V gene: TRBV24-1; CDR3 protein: CATSDLGQTTGELFF; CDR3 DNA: TGTGCCACCAGTGATTTGGGGCAGACCACCGGGGAGCTGTTTTTT
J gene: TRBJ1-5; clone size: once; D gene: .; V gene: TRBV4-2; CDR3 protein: CASSQDHQPQHF; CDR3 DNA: TGTGCCAGCAGCCAAGATCATCAGCCCCAGCATTTT
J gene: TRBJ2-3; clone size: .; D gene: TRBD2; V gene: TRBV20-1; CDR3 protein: CSARGTSESTDTQYF; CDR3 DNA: TGCAGTGCTAGGGGGACTAGCGAAAGCACAGATACGCAGTATTTT
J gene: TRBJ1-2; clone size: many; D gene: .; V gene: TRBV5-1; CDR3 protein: CASTDGTLNYGYTF; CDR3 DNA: TGCGCCAGTACGGACGGAACTCTTAACTATGGCTACACCTTC
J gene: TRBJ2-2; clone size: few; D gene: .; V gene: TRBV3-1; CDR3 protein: CASSGRSGAGELFF; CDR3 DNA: TGTGCCAGCAGCGGGCGGAGCGGAGCCGGGGAGCTGTTTTTT
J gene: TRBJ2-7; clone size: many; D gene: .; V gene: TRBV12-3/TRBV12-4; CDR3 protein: CASGGTYEQYF; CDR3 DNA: TGTGCCAGCGGGGGCACCTACGAGCAGTACTTC
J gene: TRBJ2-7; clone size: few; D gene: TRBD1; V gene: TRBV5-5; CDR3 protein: CASSLQTGGFSYEQYF; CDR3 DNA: TGTGCCAGCAGCTTGCAAACAGGGGGTTTCTCCTACGAGCAGTACTTC
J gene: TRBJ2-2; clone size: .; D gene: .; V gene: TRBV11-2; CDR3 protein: CASSSSYTGELFF; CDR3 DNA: TGTGCCAGCAGCTCGTCCTACACCGGGGAGCTGTTTTTT
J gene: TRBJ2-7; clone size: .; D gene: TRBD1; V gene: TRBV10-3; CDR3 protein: CAITPDRGGIYEQYF; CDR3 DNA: TGTGCCATCACCCCGGACAGGGGGGGGATCTACGAGCAGTACTTC
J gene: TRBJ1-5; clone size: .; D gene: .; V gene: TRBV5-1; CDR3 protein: CASSSLKRSNQPQHF; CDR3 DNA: TGCGCCAGCAGCTCCCTTAAAAGGAGCAATCAGCCCCAGCATTTT
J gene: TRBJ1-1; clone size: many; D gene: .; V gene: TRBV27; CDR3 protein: CASSYEMTNTEAFF; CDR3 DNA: TGTGCCAGCAGTTACGAGATGACGAACACTGAAGCTTTCTTT
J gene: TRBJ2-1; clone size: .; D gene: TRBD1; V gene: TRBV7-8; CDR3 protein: CASSSRQGGEQFF; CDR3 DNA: TGTGCCAGCAGCTCTAGACAGGGGGGTGAGCAGTTCTTC
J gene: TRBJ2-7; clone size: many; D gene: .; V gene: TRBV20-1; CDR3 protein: CSARDASASSYEQYF; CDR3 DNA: TGCAGTGCTAGAGATGCCTCAGCCAGCTCCTACGAGCAGTACTTC
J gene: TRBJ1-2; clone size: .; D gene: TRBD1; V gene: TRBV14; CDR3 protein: CASSQKQGYGYTF; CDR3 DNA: TGTGCCAGCAGCCAAAAACAGGGGTATGGCTACACCTTC
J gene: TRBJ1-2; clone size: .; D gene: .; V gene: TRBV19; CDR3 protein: CASRQRGDEGYTF; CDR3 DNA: TGTGCCAGTCGACAGCGGGGCGATGAGGGCTACACCTTC
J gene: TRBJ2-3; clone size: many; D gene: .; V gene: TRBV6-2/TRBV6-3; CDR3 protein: CASSYLRGAQVVADTQYF; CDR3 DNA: TGTGCCAGCAGTTACCTACGGGGGGCACAAGTAGTCGCAGATACGCAGTATTTT
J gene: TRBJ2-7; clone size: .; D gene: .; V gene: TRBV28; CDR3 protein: CASTAPGTSALYEQYF; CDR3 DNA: TGTGCCAGCACCGCACCCGGGACGAGCGCCCTATACGAGCAGTACTTC
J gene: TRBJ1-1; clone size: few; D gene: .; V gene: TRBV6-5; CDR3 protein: CASSYSSTPRQNTEAFF; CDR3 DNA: TGTGCCAGCAGTTACTCGTCCACTCCGAGACAGAACACTGAAGCTTTCTTT
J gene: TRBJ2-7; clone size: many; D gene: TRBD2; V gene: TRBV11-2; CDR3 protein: CASSPHGTSDEQYF; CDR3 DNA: TGTGCCAGCAGCCCCCACGGGACTAGCGACGAGCAGTACTTC
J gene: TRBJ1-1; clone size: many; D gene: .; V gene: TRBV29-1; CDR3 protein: CSVEQAEAFF; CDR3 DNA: TGCAGCGTTGAACAGGCTGAAGCTTTCTTT
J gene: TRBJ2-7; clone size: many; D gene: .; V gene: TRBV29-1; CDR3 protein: CSFRATDLYEQYF; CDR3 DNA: TGCAGCTTCCGGGCAACGGACCTGTACGAGCAGTACTTC
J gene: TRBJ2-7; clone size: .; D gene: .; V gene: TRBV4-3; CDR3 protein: CASSQEVRQGYEQYF; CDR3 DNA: TGCGCCAGCAGCCAAGAGGTCAGGCAAGGCTACGAGCAGTACTTC
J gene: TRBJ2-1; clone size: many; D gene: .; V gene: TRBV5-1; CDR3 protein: CASSHPSYNEQFF; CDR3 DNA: TGCGCCAGCAGCCACCCCAGCTACAATGAGCAGTTCTTC
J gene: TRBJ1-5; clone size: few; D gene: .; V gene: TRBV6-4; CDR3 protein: CASSLSWGADQPQHF; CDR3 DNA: TGTGCCAGCAGCCTCTCTTGGGGGGCTGATCAGCCCCAGCATTTT
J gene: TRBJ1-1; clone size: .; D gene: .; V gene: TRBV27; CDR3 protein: CASSPGGRGGTEAFF; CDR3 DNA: TGTGCCAGCAGCCCCGGGGGGAGGGGAGGTACTGAAGCTTTCTTT
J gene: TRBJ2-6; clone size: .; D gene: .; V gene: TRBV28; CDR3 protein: CASSSTSGVNVLTF; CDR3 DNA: TGTGCCAGCAGTTCGACCTCTGGGGTCAACGTCCTGACTTTC
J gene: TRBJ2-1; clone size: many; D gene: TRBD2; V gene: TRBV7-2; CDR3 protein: CASTLRAGGPNEQFF; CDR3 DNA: TGTGCCAGCACCCTAAGGGCGGGGGGGCCGAATGAGCAGTTCTTC
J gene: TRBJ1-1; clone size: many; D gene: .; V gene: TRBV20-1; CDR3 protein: CSATLVGSEAFF; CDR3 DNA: TGCAGTGCCACCCTGGTGGGATCTGAAGCTTTCTTT
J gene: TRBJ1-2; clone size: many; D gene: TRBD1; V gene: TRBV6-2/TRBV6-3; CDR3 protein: CASSYADRGSVGYTF; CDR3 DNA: TGTGCCAGCAGTTACGCCGACAGGGGGTCGGTTGGCTACACCTTC
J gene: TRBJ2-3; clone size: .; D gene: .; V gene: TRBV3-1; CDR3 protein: CASSQGGRVTDTQYF; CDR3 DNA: TGTGCCAGCAGCCAAGGTGGGCGGGTGACAGATACGCAGTATTTT